The present TCR beta chain was sequenced within a study of patients and donors after allogeneic stem cell transplantation. MiXCR was run by TCRdb on the RT-PCR reads, yielding one entry per CDR3 protein. The table shows approximately 170,000 distinct CDR3 sequences, with about 24% occurring only once. V dropped 5 bases and J dropped 4 bases, with 17 bases sitting between them. The CDR3 covers 15 residues. Germline CDR1 is SGHVS and CDR2 is FNYEAQ. J is TRBJ1-2 and V is TRBV7-6; D is ambiguous. Sequencing was done on a sample of blood, either unsorted or a sorted T cell fraction (not recorded which). The source of this sequence is a human donor who was either an allogeneic HSCT recipient or a stem cell or donor lymphocyte infusion donor (not recorded which). It is not recorded whose cells these are; they may come from a transplant donor. The CDR3 sequence is CASSPWWGGSYGYTF. CDR3 sequence (DNA): TGTGCCAGCAGCCCTTGGTGGGGTGGCAGCTATGGCTACACCTTC. The variable domain in full, with the rest retrieved from reference TRBV7-6 and TRBJ1-2, is GAGVSQSPRYKVTKRGQDVALRCDPISGHVSLYWYRQALGQGPEFLTYFNYEAQQDKSGLPNDRFSAERPEGSISTLTIQRTEQRDSAMYRCASSPWWGGSYGYTFGSGTRLTVV.